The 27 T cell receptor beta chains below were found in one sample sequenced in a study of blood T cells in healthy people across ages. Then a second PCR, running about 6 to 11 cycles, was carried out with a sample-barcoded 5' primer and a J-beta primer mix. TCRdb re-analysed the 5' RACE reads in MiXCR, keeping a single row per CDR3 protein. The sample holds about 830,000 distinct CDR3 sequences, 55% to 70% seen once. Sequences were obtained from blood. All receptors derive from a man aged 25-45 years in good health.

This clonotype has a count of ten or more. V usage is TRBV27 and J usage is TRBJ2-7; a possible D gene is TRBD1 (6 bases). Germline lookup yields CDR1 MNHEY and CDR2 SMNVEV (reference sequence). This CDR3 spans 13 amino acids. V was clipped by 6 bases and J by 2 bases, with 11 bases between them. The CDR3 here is CASSLGQTYEQYF. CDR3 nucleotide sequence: TGTGCCAGCAGCTTAGGACAGACCTACGAGCAGTACTTC.

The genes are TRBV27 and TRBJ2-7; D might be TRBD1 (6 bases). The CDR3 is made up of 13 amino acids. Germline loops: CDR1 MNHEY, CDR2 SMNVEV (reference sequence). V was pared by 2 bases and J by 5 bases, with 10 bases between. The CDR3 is CASSLQGPHEQYF. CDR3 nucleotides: TGTGCCAGCAGTTTACAGGGGCCCCACGAGCAGTACTTC.

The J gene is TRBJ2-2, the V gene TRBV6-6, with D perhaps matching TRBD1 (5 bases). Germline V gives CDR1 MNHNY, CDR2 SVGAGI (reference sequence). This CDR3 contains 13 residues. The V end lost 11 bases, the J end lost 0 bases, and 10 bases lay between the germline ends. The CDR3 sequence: CAGATPNTGELFF. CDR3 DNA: TGTGCCGGGGCAACGCCGAACACCGGGGAGCTGTTTTTT.

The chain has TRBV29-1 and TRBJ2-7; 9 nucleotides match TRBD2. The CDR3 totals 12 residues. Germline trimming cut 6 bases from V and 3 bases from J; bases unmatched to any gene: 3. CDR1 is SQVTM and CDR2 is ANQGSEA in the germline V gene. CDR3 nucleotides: TGCAGCGTCGCGGGAGGGCTCTACGAGCAGTACTTC. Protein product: CSVAGGLYEQYF.

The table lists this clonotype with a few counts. The CDR3 sequence: CAISPEGDSEKLFF. CDR3 coding DNA: TGTGCCATCAGCCCCGAGGGGGACAGCGAAAAACTGTTTTTT. The chain couples TRBV10-3 to TRBJ1-4; TRBD1 matches at 7 bases. CDR3 size: 14 residues. Per the germline V gene, CDR1 is ENHRY and CDR2 is SYGVKD. J gave up 8 bases and V 6 bases, and 9 bases lay outside the gene matches.

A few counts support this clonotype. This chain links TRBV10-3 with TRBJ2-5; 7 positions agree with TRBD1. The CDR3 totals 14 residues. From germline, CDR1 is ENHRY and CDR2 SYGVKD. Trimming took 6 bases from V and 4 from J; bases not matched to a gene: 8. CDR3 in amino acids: CAIRPDREGETQYF. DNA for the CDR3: TGTGCCATCAGGCCCGACAGGGAAGGAGAGACCCAGTACTTC.

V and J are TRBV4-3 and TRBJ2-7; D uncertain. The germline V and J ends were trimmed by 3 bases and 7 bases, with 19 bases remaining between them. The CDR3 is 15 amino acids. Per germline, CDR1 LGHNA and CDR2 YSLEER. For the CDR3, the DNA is TGCGCCAGCAGCCATGAGCACCACTCCTACAATGAGCAGTACTTC. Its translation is CASSHEHHSYNEQYF.

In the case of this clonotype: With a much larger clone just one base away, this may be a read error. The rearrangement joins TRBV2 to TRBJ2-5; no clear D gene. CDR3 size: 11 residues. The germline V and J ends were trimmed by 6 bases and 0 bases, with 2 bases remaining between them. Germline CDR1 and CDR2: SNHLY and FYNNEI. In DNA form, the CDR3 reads TGTGCCAGCAGGTACCAAGAGACCCAGTACTTC. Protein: CASRYQETQYF. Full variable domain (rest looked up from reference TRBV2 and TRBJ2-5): EPEVTQTPSHQVTQMGQEVILRCVPISNHLYFYWYRQILGQKVEFLVSFYNNEISEKSEIFDDQFSVERPDGSNFTLKIRSTKLEDSAMYFCASRYQETQYFGPGTRLLVL.

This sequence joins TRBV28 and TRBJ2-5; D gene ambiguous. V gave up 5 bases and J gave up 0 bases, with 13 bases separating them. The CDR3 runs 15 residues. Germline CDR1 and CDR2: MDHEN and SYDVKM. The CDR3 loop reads CASSRAGVYQETQYF. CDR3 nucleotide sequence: TGTGCCAGCAGTAGGGCCGGAGTGTACCAAGAGACCCAGTACTTC.

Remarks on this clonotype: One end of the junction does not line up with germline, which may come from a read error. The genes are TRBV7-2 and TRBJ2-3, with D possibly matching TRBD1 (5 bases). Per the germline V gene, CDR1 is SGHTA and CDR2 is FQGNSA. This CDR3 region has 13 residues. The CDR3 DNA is TGTGCCTGCAGGGCTCAGAGCACAGATACGCAGTATTTT. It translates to CACRAQSTDTQYF.

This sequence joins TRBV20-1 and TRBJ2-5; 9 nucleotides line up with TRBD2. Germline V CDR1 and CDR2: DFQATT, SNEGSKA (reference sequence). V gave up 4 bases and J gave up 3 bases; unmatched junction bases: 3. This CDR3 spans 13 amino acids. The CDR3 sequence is CSAKTSGEETQYF. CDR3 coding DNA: TGCAGTGCTAAGACTAGCGGAGAAGAGACCCAGTACTTC.

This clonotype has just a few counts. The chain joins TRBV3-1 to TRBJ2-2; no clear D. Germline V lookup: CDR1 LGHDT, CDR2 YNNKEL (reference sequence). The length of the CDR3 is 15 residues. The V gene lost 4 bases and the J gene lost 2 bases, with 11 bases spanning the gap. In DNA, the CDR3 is TGTGCCAGCAGCCTCTTGGGCAGAAACACCGGGGAGCTGTTTTTT. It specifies CASSLLGRNTGELFF.

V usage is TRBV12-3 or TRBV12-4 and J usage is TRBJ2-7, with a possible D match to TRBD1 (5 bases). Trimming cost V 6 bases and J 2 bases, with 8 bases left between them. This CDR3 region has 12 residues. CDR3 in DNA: TGTGCCAGCAGATTGACAGCCTACGAGCAGTACTTC. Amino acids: CASRLTAYEQYF.

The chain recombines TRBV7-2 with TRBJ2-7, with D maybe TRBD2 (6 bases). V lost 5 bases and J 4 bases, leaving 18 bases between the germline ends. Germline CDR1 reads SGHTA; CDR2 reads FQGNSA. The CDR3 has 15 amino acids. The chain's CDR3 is CASSLSPGAGYEQYF. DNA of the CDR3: TGTGCCAGCAGCCTTTCCCCGGGAGCGGGTTACGAGCAGTACTTC.

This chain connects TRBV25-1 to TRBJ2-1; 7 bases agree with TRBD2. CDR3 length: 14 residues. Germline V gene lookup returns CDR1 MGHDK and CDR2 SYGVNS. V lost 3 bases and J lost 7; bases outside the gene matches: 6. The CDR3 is CASSEREWGNEQFF. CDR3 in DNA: TGTGCCAGCAGTGAGCGGGAGTGGGGGAATGAGCAGTTCTTC.

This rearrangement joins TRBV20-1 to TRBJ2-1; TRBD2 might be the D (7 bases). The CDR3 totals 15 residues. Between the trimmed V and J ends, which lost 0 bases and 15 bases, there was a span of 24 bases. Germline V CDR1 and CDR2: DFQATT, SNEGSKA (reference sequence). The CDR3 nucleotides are TGCAGTGCTAGAGATCCCCGGGGGGCGGGAGATAGCCCGTTCTTC. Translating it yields CSARDPRGAGDSPFF.

CDR3 DNA: TGTGCCACCAGCGGAAGCCGGGGGAGTTCCTACAATGAGCAGTTCTTC. Encoded protein: CATSGSRGSSYNEQFF. The rearrangement uses TRBV15 and TRBJ2-1; tentative D call: TRBD2 (6 bases). Looked up from germline, CDR1 is LNHNV and CDR2 is YYDKDF (reference sequence). The CDR3 has 16 residues. V was pared by 5 bases and J by 1 base, with 15 bases between.

The CDR3 is CSARIPPEGTDTQYF. CDR3 nucleotides: TGCAGTGCTAGAATCCCACCGGAGGGCACAGATACGCAGTATTTT. The chain combines TRBV20-1 with TRBJ2-3, with D perhaps matching TRBD2 (5 bases). Trimming cost V 2 bases and J 1 base, with 13 bases left between them. Germline CDR1 reads DFQATT; CDR2 reads SNEGSKA (reference sequence). This CDR3 region has 15 residues.

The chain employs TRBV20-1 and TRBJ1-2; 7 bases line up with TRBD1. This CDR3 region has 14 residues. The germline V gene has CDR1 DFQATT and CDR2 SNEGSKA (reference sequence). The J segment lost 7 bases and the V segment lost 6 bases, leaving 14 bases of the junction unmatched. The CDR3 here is CSAEGQRGLGGYTF. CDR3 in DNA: TGCAGTGCCGAGGGACAGAGGGGCCTTGGTGGCTACACCTTC.

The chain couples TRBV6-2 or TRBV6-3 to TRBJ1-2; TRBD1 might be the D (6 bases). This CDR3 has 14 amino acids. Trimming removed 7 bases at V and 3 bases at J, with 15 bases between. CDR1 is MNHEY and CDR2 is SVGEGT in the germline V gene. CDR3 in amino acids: CASTFTTGDYGYTF. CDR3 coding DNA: TGTGCCAGCACCTTTACGACAGGCGACTATGGCTACACCTTC.

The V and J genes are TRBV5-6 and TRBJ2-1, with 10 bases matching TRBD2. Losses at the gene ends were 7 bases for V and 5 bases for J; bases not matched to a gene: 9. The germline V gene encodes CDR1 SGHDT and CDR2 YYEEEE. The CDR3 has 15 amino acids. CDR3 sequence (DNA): TGTGCCAGCGATAAACTAGCGGGGACTCACAATGAGCAGTTCTTC. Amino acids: CASDKLAGTHNEQFF.

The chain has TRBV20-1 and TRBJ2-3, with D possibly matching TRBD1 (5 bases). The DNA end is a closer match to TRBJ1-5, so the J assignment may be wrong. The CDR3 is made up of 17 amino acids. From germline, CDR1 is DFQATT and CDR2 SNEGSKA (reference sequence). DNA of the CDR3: TGCAGTGCTAGAGACGACCGGGGGTTTATACCCACAGATACGCAGCATTTT. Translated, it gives CSARDDRGFIPTDTQHF.

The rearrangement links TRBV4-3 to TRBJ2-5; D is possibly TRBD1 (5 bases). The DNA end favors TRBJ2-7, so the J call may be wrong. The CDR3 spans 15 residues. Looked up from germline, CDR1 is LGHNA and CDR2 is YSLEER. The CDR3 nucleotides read TGCGCCAGCAGCCAAGGTCAGGGCGACTCCTACGAGCAGTACTTC. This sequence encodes CASSQGQGDSYEQYF.

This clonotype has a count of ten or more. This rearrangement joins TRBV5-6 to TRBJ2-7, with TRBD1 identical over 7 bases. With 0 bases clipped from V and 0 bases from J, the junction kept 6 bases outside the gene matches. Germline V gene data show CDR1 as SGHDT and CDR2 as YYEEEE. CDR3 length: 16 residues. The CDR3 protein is CASSLGPGTVSYEQYF. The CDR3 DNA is TGTGCCAGCAGCTTGGGCCCCGGGACAGTCTCCTACGAGCAGTACTTC.

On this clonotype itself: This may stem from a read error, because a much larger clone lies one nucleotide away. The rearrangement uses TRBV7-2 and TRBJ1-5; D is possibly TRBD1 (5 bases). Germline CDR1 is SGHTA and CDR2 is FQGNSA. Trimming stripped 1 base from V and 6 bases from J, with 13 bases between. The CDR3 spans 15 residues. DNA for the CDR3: TGTGCCAGCAGCTTAGGCACGGTTGGGGGTCAGCCCCAGCATTTT. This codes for CASSLGTVGGQPQHF.

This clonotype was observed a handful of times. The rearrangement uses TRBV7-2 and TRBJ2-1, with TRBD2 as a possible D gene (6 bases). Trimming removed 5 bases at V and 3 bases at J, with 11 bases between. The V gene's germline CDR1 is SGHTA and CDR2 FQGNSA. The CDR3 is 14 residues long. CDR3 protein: CASSIDSGYNEQFF. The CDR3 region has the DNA TGTGCCAGCAGCATCGATAGCGGCTACAATGAGCAGTTCTTC.

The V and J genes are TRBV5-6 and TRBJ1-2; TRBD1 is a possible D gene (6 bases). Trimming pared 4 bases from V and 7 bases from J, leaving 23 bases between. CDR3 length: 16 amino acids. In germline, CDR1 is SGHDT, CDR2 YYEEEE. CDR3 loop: CASSPERATRGGGYTF. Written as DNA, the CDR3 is TGTGCCAGCAGCCCCGAGCGGGCTACCAGGGGCGGTGGCTACACCTTC.